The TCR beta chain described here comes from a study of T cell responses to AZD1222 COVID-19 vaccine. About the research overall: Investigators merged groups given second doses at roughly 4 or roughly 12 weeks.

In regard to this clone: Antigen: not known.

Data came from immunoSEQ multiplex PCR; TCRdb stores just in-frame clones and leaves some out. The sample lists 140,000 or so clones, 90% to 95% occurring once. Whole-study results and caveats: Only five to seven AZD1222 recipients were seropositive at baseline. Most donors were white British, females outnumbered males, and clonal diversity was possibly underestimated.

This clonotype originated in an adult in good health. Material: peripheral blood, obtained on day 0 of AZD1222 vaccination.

As DNA, the CDR3 is TGTGCCAGTAGTATAGACGCCTCGGGACAGGTATATGGCTACACCTTC. Translating it yields CASSIDASGQVYGYTF. The rearrangement uses TRBV19 and TRBJ1-2, with TRBD1 identical over 8 bases. CDR1 and CDR2 (germline): LNHDA, SQIVND (reference sequence). The V gene end was trimmed by 0 bases and the J gene end by 5 bases; junction bases not matched to a gene: 8. The CDR3 is 16 residues long.